The clone carrying this TCR beta chain appeared once. Profiles of TCR beta VDJ and CDR3 were generated from a genomic DNA template. A single record per CDR3 protein comes from TCRdb applying MiXCR to the reads. The data contain under 200,000 distinct CDR3 sequences, roughly 50% of them singletons. It was patients with CD8+CD57+ cell expansion by flow cytometry who were chosen for sequencing. A severe acquired aplastic anemia diagnosis applied to all patients. The sample comes from a study of CD8+CD57+ T cells in acquired aplastic anemia. Study-level background: Isolated CD4+ and CD8+ cells, once sorted, yielded DNA averaging roughly 3.4 ug.

The length of the CDR3 is 14 residues. V lost 4 bases and J lost 2, with 10 bases in between. CDR1 is SGHTA, CDR2 FQGNSA, per germline. This TCR came from a human donor with aplastic anemia. Material: sorted CD4+, CD8+, or CD8+CD57+ T cells (not recorded which) from PBMCs. V gene TRBV7-2 combines with J gene TRBJ2-3, with D uncertain. The CDR3 DNA reads TGTGCCAGCAGCTCCGACCGCTTCACAGATACGCAGTATTTT. It is translated as CASSSDRFTDTQYF. Combining the CDR3 with reference TRBV7-2 and TRBJ2-3 gives the whole variable domain GAGVSQSPSNKVTEKGKDVELRCDPISGHTALYWYRQSLGQGLEFLIYFQGNSAPDKSGLPSDRFSAERTGGSVSTLTIQRTQQEDSAVYLCASSSDRFTDTQYFGPGTRLTVL.